Given below is one TCR beta chain in context. This sample is drawn from a study of blood T cell repertoires in COVID-19. Looking at the study overall: COVID-19 samples from acute and convalescent phases originated in the United States, Italy and Spain. PBMCs, B-cell-depleted T cells, or T cells provided the cDNA or gDNA that made up the material.

Original methodology: Nucleated cell number was recorded as an estimate derived from reference gene primer amplification. TCRdb's copy holds only in-frame clones and misses some; the assay was immunoSEQ multiplex PCR. V, J and clone size are those of that table, while D and trimming were read from the DNA. The sample gives roughly 50,000 clones, around 91% of which show up once; roughly 13% is in the top ten. The CDR3 is 13 amino acids. Germline-derived CDR1 and CDR2 are SGDLS and YYNGEE. V dropped 0 bases and J dropped 7 bases, with 10 bases sitting between them. Sequencing was performed on peripheral blood. The gene calls are TRBV9 and TRBJ1-1; D call uncertain. The source is a woman aged 60 to 75 with active COVID-19. This CDR3 is CASSVGPGGEAFF. The DNA of the CDR3 is TGTGCCAGCAGCGTAGGTCCCGGCGGTGAAGCTTTCTTT.